This TCR beta chain was found in a study of shared clonotypes between healthy human individuals. Sequenced by immunoSEQ multiplex PCR; TCRdb stores in-frame clones only, minus some. The data contain about 490,000 clones, around 85% of them singletons. This CDR3 is 15 amino acids long. Germline V gene lookup returns CDR1 SGHRS and CDR2 YFSETQ. In the case of this clone: A much more abundant neighbour one base away suggests this may be a read error.

The V and J genes are TRBV5-1 and TRBJ2-1; 7 bases line up with TRBD2. Sample: PBMCs. This TCR was sampled from a woman aged 40 to 55 in good health. Some clones in this sample may be carry-over from other donors' samples. The CDR3 loop is CASSSGGSSYNGQFF. CDR3 nucleotides: TGCGCCAGCAGCTCTGGCGGGAGCTCCTACAATGGGCAGTTCTTC.